The 18 T cell receptor beta chains below all came from one sample that was sequenced in a study of shared T cell receptors in the human thymus. Here immunoSEQ multiplex PCR was the method, and the copy in TCRdb shows in-frame clones only, minus some. The sample contains 650,000 to 950,000 clones, 70% to 90% of which appear only once. These data also featured in a second study, about human thymus T cells.

Sequenced: thymocytes. Receptors were obtained from a girl under three years old with a congenital heart defect.

J is TRBJ2-5 and V is TRBV6-5; tentative D call: TRBD2 (6 bases). This CDR3 comprises 15 residues. Trimming removed 6 bases at V and 5 bases at J, with 19 bases between. CDR1 and CDR2 (germline): MNHEY, SVGAGI. CDR3 in DNA: TGTGCCAGCAGCCCTCCGGCACCCCGGGAGGAGACCCAGTACTTC. Protein product: CASSPPAPREETQYF.

This clone came up a few times. V gene TRBV23-1 combines with J gene TRBJ1-2, with 9 bases lining up with TRBD1. Being an ORF, TRBV23-1 has a function that is uncertain. This CDR3 is 12 amino acids long. The V segment lost 7 bases and the J segment 6 bases; nucleotides outside the gene matches: 3. CDR3 sequence: CASKTGGDGYTF. For the CDR3, the DNA is TGCGCCAGCAAAACAGGGGGCGATGGCTACACCTTC.

This chain connects TRBV19 to TRBJ2-5; weak D call: TRBD1 (5 bases). The germline V gene encodes CDR1 LNHDA and CDR2 SQIVND (reference sequence). The CDR3 totals 14 residues. The germline V and J ends were trimmed by 1 base and 6 bases, with 12 bases remaining between them. CDR3 protein: CASSIGDSHQTQYF. The CDR3 DNA is TGTGCCAGTAGTATAGGAGACAGCCACCAGACCCAGTACTTC.

V gene TRBV4-1 combines with J gene TRBJ2-3, with 10 bases aligning to TRBD1. The V and J ends lost 1 base and 6 bases, in that order; junction bases with no gene match: 7. The CDR3 has 16 amino acids. Germline V gene lookup returns CDR1 MGHRA and CDR2 YSYEKL. DNA for the CDR3: TGCGCCAGCAGCCAAGCCGGGACAGGGGTTTCCGATACGCAGTATTTT. It specifies CASSQAGTGVSDTQYF.

The chain employs TRBV28 and TRBJ1-1, with D unresolved. Looked up from germline, CDR1 is MDHEN and CDR2 is SYDVKM. With 6 bases removed from V and 1 base from J, the gap between germline ends came to 6 bases. The CDR3 covers 12 residues. CDR3 sequence: CASSRPNTEAFF. The CDR3 bases are TGTGCCAGCAGCAGGCCGAACACTGAAGCTTTCTTT.

This clone was seen only a few times. This sequence joins TRBV4-1 and TRBJ2-5, with D perhaps matching TRBD2 (7 bases). Looked up from germline, CDR1 is MGHRA and CDR2 is YSYEKL. The CDR3 has 16 residues. V was clipped by 4 bases and J by 5 bases, with 20 bases between them. For the CDR3, the DNA is TGCGCCAGCAGCCGATGGGAGGGGGGCCAGGGGGAGACCCAGTACTTC. Protein product: CASSRWEGGQGETQYF.

The rearrangement joins TRBV7-3 to TRBJ2-5; TRBD2 agrees at 8 bases. V trimming: 8 bases; J trimming: 2 bases; junction bases outside the gene matches: 7. The germline CDR1 and CDR2 sequences are SGHTA and FQGTGA. The CDR3 is 14 amino acids. CDR3 amino acids: CASAGGSLQETQYF. CDR3 nucleotides: TGTGCCAGCGCGGGGGGATCCCTTCAAGAGACCCAGTACTTC.

The rearrangement uses TRBV13 and TRBJ1-4; 9 bases fit TRBD1. Germline V gives CDR1 PRHDT, CDR2 FYEKMQ (reference sequence). The CDR3 contains 18 residues. V shed 2 bases and J 6 bases; nucleotides not matched to a gene: 13. The CDR3 nucleotides are TGTGCCAGCAGCTTACGACCGGGGACAGGGTTTTCAGATGAAAAACTGTTTTTT. This sequence encodes CASSLRPGTGFSDEKLFF.

The gene calls are TRBV7-2 and TRBJ1-3; no clear D gene. V lost 5 bases to trimming and J lost 3 bases, with 20 bases between them. The CDR3 is 17 amino acids. From germline, CDR1 is SGHTA and CDR2 FQGNSA. The CDR3: CASSLRSGTDRGNTIYF. The CDR3 DNA is TGTGCCAGCAGCCTACGATCAGGCACCGATCGTGGAAACACCATATATTTT.

The V gene is TRBV5-1, the J gene TRBJ1-3; 7 bases map to TRBD1. The CDR3 consists of 16 residues. Germline CDR1 is SGHRS and CDR2 is YFSETQ. V was clipped by 3 bases and J by 1 base; unmatched bases: 7. The CDR3 sequence: CASSSGQTYSGNTIYF. The CDR3, as DNA: TGCGCCAGCAGCTCGGGACAGACCTATTCTGGAAACACCATATATTTT.

This chain connects TRBV11-2 to TRBJ1-2; 10 nucleotides line up with TRBD1. Looked up from germline, CDR1 is SGHAT and CDR2 is FQNNGV. V was clipped by 5 bases and J by 9 bases; unmatched bases: 6. The CDR3 runs 13 residues. The chain's CDR3 is CASSIRDRGSYTF. The CDR3 nucleotides read TGTGCCAGCAGCATCCGGGACAGGGGAAGCTACACCTTC.

This rearrangement joins TRBV27 to TRBJ1-1; perhaps TRBD1 as D (6 bases). There are 16 residues in the CDR3. From germline, CDR1 is MNHEY and CDR2 SMNVEV (reference sequence). Trimming took 1 base from V and 9 from J, leaving 21 bases between them. For the CDR3, the DNA is TGTGCCAGCAGTTTATGGCCCGGGACAAACAAAGAACAAGCTTTCTTT. It specifies CASSLWPGTNKEQAFF.

Turning to this clone: Mismatch with germline at one junction end may stem from a read error. The V gene is TRBV7-3, the J gene TRBJ1-1; no firm D call. The germline V gene encodes CDR1 SGHTA and CDR2 FQGTGA. There are 12 residues in the CDR3. The CDR3 is CASSARGGREAF. For the CDR3, the DNA is TGTGCCAGCAGCGCCCGTGGAGGGAGGGAGGCTTTT.

The V call is TRBV2, the J call TRBJ2-1, with D maybe TRBD2 (5 bases). This CDR3 is built from 13 residues. Trimming took off 8 bases at V and 8 bases at J, with 16 bases between the two ends. Germline V lookup: CDR1 SNHLY, CDR2 FYNNEI. The CDR3 sequence: CASRDLRIDEQFF. The CDR3 DNA reads as TGTGCCAGCCGGGATCTCAGGATCGATGAGCAGTTCTTC.

The chain links TRBV13 to TRBJ1-2; 9 bases map to TRBD1. V was pared by 1 base and J by 4 bases, with 16 bases of the junction left unmatched. In germline, CDR1 is PRHDT, CDR2 FYEKMQ (reference sequence). The CDR3 is made up of 19 amino acids. CDR3 sequence: CASSLAEQGAIRNAYGYTF. CDR3 nucleotides: TGTGCCAGCAGCTTAGCCGAACAGGGGGCCATACGTAATGCCTATGGCTACACCTTC.

This sequence joins TRBV27 and TRBJ2-7; 7 nucleotides agree with TRBD1. The CDR3 length is 16 residues. Germline lookup yields CDR1 MNHEY and CDR2 SMNVEV (reference sequence). V shed 5 bases, J shed 3 bases, and the junction held 13 bases outside the gene matches. The DNA for the CDR3 is TGTGCCAGCAGTACCTCCCCTCGGACAGGAGACTACGAGCAGTACTTC. Translated: CASSTSPRTGDYEQYF.

The table lists this clone with a count of one. The rearrangement joins TRBV19 to TRBJ1-1; D is undetermined. This CDR3 comprises 10 residues. Trimming removed 8 bases from V and 9 bases from J, with 10 bases in between. Germline-derived CDR1 and CDR2 are LNHDA and SQIVND (reference sequence). The DNA for the CDR3 is TGTGCCAGTGGTAACAGAAAAGCTTTCTTT. Translation gives CASGNRKAFF. The variable domain in full, completed from reference TRBV19 and TRBJ1-1, reads DGGITQSPKYLFRKEGQNVTLSCEQNLNHDAMYWYRQDPGQGLRLIYYSQIVNDFQKGDIAEGYSVSREKKESFPLTVTSAQKNPTAFYLCASGNRKAFFGQGTRLTVV.

V is TRBV7-9 and J is TRBJ1-2, with a weak D call TRBD1 (5 bases). The CDR3 has 15 amino acids. With 2 bases removed from V and 7 bases from J, the gap between germline ends came to 17 bases. Germline V gene lookup returns CDR1 SEHNR and CDR2 FQNEAQ (reference sequence). CDR3 DNA: TGTGCCAGCAGCTTATGGCAGGGATCTCACCGTGGCTACACCTTC. It encodes CASSLWQGSHRGYTF. The complete variable domain, with remaining parts taken from reference TRBV7-9 and TRBJ1-2, reads DTGVSQNPRHKITKRGQNVTFRCDPISEHNRLYWYRQTLGQGPEFLTYFQNEAQLEKSRLLSDRFSAERPKGSFSTLEIQRTEQGDSAMYLCASSLWQGSHRGYTFGSGTRLTVV.